One sample yielded the 13 T cell receptor beta chains listed below, sequenced in a study of Graves' ophthalmopathy and Graves' hyperthyroidism listed by TCRdb under 2018. For sequencing, an Illumina HiSeq 2000 was employed. For repertoire sequencing, TCR beta CDR3 regions were amplified from RNA transcripts. The first round of RT-PCR was done with HTBI primers and the Qiagen OneStep RT-PCR kit, and was followed by a second round of multiplex PCR, then size selection and purification. In-frame beta chains were kept once TCRdb had trimmed the public reads at Q25 with fastp and called clones with MiXCR. Every CDR3 protein is listed once, alongside the most common genes and DNA of its rows. This sample lists about 500,000 distinct CDR3 sequences; under 45% were detected once. The ten largest clones represent less than 4.5% of the sample. Source material: peripheral blood or thyroid tissue (not recorded which). The receptor set was obtained from an adult man with Graves' hyperthyroidism.

There are many counts of this clonotype. The gene calls are TRBV7-6 and TRBJ2-7, with D perhaps matching TRBD1 (7 bases). The CDR3 length is 15 residues. Germline V gives CDR1 SGHVS, CDR2 FNYEAQ. Trimming stripped 3 bases from V and 3 bases from J, with 15 bases between. The CDR3 is CASSFGGGMDYEQYF. DNA for the CDR3: TGTGCCAGCAGCTTTGGAGGGGGCATGGACTACGAGCAGTACTTC.

The sample holds many counts of this clonotype. The chain combines TRBV24-1 with TRBJ2-5, with TRBD2 as a possible D gene (5 bases). Germline loops: CDR1 KGHDR, CDR2 SFDVKD. The ends were cut back, 3 bases at V and 11 bases at J, with 12 bases in the middle. This CDR3 is built from 12 residues. Written as DNA, the CDR3 is TGTGCCACCAGTGATCCAGCAAGACTACAGTACTTC. Its protein is CATSDPARLQYF.

Many counts were recorded for this clonotype. As DNA, the CDR3 is TGTGCCAGCAGGACAGGACGGGGCTACACCTTC. The encoded protein is CASRTGRGYTF. The chain has TRBV12-3 or TRBV12-4 and TRBJ1-2; a possible D gene is TRBD1 (6 bases). The CDR3 extends over 11 amino acids. Trimming cost V 6 bases and J 8 bases, with 10 bases left between them.

The chain employs TRBV7-9 and TRBJ1-6; 11 nucleotides agree with TRBD1. The CDR3 loop spans 16 amino acids. The J segment lost 8 bases and the V segment lost 5 bases, leaving 8 bases of the junction unmatched. From germline, CDR1 is SEHNR and CDR2 FQNEAQ (reference sequence). CDR3: CASSTGQGAEYSPLHF. For the CDR3, the DNA is TGTGCCAGCAGCACCGGACAGGGGGCAGAATATTCACCCCTCCACTTT.

This clonotype showed up just once. J is TRBJ1-5 and V is TRBV7-2; D perhaps matches TRBD1 (5 bases). CDR1 is SGHTA and CDR2 is FQGNSA in the germline V gene. Trimming removed 6 bases at V and 8 bases at J, with 17 bases between. CDR3 size: 14 residues. The CDR3 spells CASSCSFSREPQHF. CDR3 nucleotide sequence: TGTGCCAGCAGTTGCTCGTTTTCCAGGGAGCCCCAGCATTTT.

The gene calls are TRBV29-1 and TRBJ2-5; the match to TRBD1 covers 7 bases. Germline CDR1 is SQVTM and CDR2 is ANQGSEA. Germline trimming cut 8 bases from V and 5 bases from J; bases unmatched to any gene: 20. The CDR3 runs 16 residues. CDR3: CSLDFNPGTERETQYF. Written as DNA, the CDR3 is TGCAGCTTAGACTTCAACCCCGGGACAGAGAGGGAGACCCAGTACTTC.

V and J are TRBV3-1 and TRBJ1-4; D uncertain. CDR1 LGHDT and CDR2 YNNKEL come from the germline V gene (reference sequence). The V gene lost 4 bases and the J gene lost 10 bases, with 16 bases spanning the gap. This CDR3 contains 14 residues. CDR3 sequence (DNA): TGTGCCAGCAGCCCCCGCCGACAAAATCTAAAACTGTTTTTT. This codes for CASSPRRQNLKLFF.

This clonotype was counted many times. This sequence joins TRBV29-1 and TRBJ1-1; D is uncertain. V was shortened by 8 bases and J by 4 bases, with 17 bases between the two germline ends. The CDR3 sequence is 13 residues long. The germline CDR1 and CDR2 sequences are SQVTM and ANQGSEA. Written as DNA, the CDR3 is TGCAGCATCCAGGCGCCCCCGGCCACTGAAGCTTTCTTT. It encodes CSIQAPPATEAFF.

This clonotype was counted at least ten times. This chain connects TRBV7-9 to TRBJ1-2, with TRBD1 matching 10 bases. The germline gives CDR1 SEHNR, CDR2 FQNEAQ (reference sequence). The CDR3 extends over 13 amino acids. Trimming at V came to 5 bases and at J to 5 bases, leaving 2 bases not matched to a gene. CDR3 bases: TGTGCCAGCAGCGGACAGGGGGTATATGGCTACACCTTC. Its protein is CASSGQGVYGYTF.

There are many counts of this clonotype. The chain couples TRBV6-6 to TRBJ1-2; possibly TRBD1 for D (6 bases). V shed 0 bases and J shed 6 bases, with 11 bases lying between them. The CDR3 length is 14 residues. CDR1 is MNHNY and CDR2 is SVGAGI in the germline V gene (reference sequence). For the CDR3, the DNA is TGTGCCAGCAGTTACTCAACAAGACAGGATGGCTACACCTTC. This gives the protein CASSYSTRQDGYTF.

This clonotype was seen repeatedly, ten times or more. The V call is TRBV6-1, the J call TRBJ2-7, with 7 positions matching TRBD1. V was pared by 7 bases and J by 6 bases, with 9 bases of the junction left unmatched. The CDR3 loop spans 13 amino acids. Germline CDR1 is MNHNS and CDR2 is SASEGT. CDR3 coding DNA: TGTGCCAGCACCGGCGACAGGGTGGCCGAGCAGTACTTC. This encodes CASTGDRVAEQYF.

This clonotype has at least ten counts. V usage is TRBV6-5 and J usage is TRBJ2-7, with TRBD1 identical over 7 bases. Trimming at V came to 6 bases and at J to 2 bases, leaving 10 bases not matched to a gene. Germline CDR1 and CDR2: MNHEY and SVGAGI. The CDR3 sequence is 15 residues long. CDR3 loop: CASSLQWTGAYEQYF. The CDR3 DNA reads TGTGCCAGCAGCCTCCAGTGGACAGGCGCCTACGAGCAGTACTTC.

This clonotype was counted only a few times. V usage is TRBV18 and J usage is TRBJ1-2; 10 positions match TRBD1. Germline V gene data show CDR1 as KGHSH and CDR2 as LQKENI. The V and J ends lost 0 bases and 8 bases, in that order; junction bases with no gene match: 6. The CDR3 spans 15 residues. The CDR3 DNA sequence: TGTGCCAGCTCACCACCCGGGACAGGGGTGGAGGGCTACACCTTC. It codes for CASSPPGTGVEGYTF.